This TCR beta chain originates from a study of shared clonotypes between healthy human individuals. Profiling relied on immunoSEQ multiplex PCR, and the TCRdb table lists in-frame clones only, not all of them. The sample yields under 300,000 clones, approximately 70% seen once. The germline gives CDR1 SGHVS, CDR2 FNYEAQ. V was trimmed by 5 bases and J by 4 bases, leaving 12 bases between them. The CDR3 loop spans 14 amino acids. A CD45RA+ naive subset and a CD45RA-negative memory subset were split from CD4+ cells. This receptor was identified in a man in his thirties or forties in good health. The chain is built from TRBV7-6 and TRBJ2-1; no reliable D call. Sequencing was done on a sample of memory CD4+ T cells sorted from blood. Noted subset: CD45RA-negative fraction. The CDR3 DNA reads TGTGCCAGCAGCCCAATTGGGTCGTACAATGAGCAGTTCTTC. It yields the protein CASSPIGSYNEQFF.